What follows is one T cell receptor (beta chain) and its context. This clone was picked up one time. The target of this receptor is not known. Base qualities are not recorded, but no much larger clone differs from it by a single base. The data are from a study of blood T cell repertoires in COVID-19 (dated by TCRdb to 2019 to 2021). Regarding the study in general: The collaborator samples originated in the United States, Italy and Spain and spanned the acute and convalescent phases of COVID-19. Samples came from the ongoing ImmuneRACE study (first 160 participants) plus 1,254 subjects from 6 global collaborators. HLA class I and class II types, where available, came from metadata supplied by the sample provider rather than from assay-based typing. The repertoires were released in a freely available public database intended as a resource for research on the immune response to SARS-CoV-2. A de-identified subject ID, COVID-19 status, age in years and sex were almost always included in the sample metadata. Deeply sampled blood TCRbeta repertoires from subjects exposed to, actively infected with, or recovered from COVID-19 were included in the dataset. The material from the prospective study consisted of cDNA or gDNA derived from T cells, B-cell-depleted T cells, or PBMCs. What the authors observed across the whole study: Clinical and demographic metadata were provided uncurated, with the amount varying by source and participant.

The immunoSEQ Assay, a bias-controlled multiplex PCR, was used to amplify TCRbeta CDR3 regions from genomic DNA. The study's own analysis went as follows. The number of nucleated cells in each sample was estimated from the amplification of reference gene primers within the assay. Sequence reads were collapsed and filtered to measure the absolute abundance of every unique TCRbeta CDR3 rearrangement. For each sample, productive Simpson clonality was calculated by taking the square root of Simpson's diversity index across productive rearrangements. The source is immuneACCESS, and TCRdb retained only in-frame sequences with V and J called. Part of the clones is not carried over; for the studies checked, unresolved V genes explain less than half of this, and the remainder is unexplained. For V, J and clone size, that table is used; D and trimming come from the DNA. For this sample the table gives about 140,000 clones, of which about 80% were detected only once. Of the sample, 4% falls within the top ten clones.

Each collaborating institution followed its own protocols to collect whole blood in K2EDTA tubes. For TCRbeta analysis, collaborators shipped samples as frozen whole blood, isolated PBMCs, or DNA extracted from either of those sample types. The V and J ends are trimmed by 3 bases and 6 bases, leaving 18 bases between them. CDR1 SGHVS and CDR2 FNYEAQ are derived from the germline V gene. Measured from the cysteine to the phenylalanine, the CDR3 is 16 residues long. The only DNA kept is the CDR3, 48 bases in frame from the first base. Sequenced material: peripheral blood. The chain links TRBV7-6 with TRBJ1-5, and TRBD1 may be the D gene, going by 6 matching bases. The sequence derives from a woman aged 60-70 years with acute or convalescent COVID-19. At the DNA level, the sequence is TGTGCCAGCAGCTTGGGAAACGGACAGTTACCTCAGCCCCAGCATTTT. Its protein product is CASSLGNGQLPQPQHF.